The clone carrying this TCR beta chain was seen many times. As for time point: patch test 2, 6 weeks after DPC sensitization. As for treatment: therapeutic diphenylcyclopropenone sensitization with weekly scalp DPC. The data stem from a study of human T cells and chemical hapten exposure. Each CDR3 protein gets one entry after TCRdb re-called the RACE reads with MiXCR. This table has 35,000 to 50,000 distinct CDR3 sequences, just under 9% appearing once. This receptor was taken from a woman aged 40 to 49 with alopecia areata. Some clones in this sample may be carry-over from other donors' samples. The material was whole blood, obtained in connection with sensitization to the hapten diphenylcyclopropenone (DPC).

The CDR3 nucleotides are TGCAGCGTGGTCCGGGGGGCAGAGACCCAGTACTTC. Translating gives CSVVRGAETQYF. The V gene is TRBV29-1, the J gene TRBJ2-5, with D possibly being TRBD2 (7 bases). The V gene lost 6 bases and the J gene lost 4 bases, with 12 bases spanning the gap. CDR3 size: 12 residues. The germline gives CDR1 SQVTM, CDR2 ANQGSEA.